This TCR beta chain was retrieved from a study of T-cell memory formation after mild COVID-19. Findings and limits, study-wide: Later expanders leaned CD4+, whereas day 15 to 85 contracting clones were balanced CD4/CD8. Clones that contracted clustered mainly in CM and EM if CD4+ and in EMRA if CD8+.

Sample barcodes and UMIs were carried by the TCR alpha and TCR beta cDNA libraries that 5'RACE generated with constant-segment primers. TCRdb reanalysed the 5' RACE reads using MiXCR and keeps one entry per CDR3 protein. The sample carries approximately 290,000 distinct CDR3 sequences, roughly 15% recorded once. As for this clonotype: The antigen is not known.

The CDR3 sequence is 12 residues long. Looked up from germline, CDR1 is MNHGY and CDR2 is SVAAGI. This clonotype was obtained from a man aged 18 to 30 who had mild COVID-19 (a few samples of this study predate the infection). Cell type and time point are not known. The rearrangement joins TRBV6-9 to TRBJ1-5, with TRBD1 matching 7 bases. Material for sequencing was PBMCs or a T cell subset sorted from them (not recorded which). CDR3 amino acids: CTWDSGFSAQHF. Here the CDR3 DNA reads TGTACATGGGACAGCGGTTTTTCTGCCCAGCATTTT.